This entry features one TCR beta chain sequence. The antigen is undetermined. This specimen belongs to a study of CXCR3-negative and CXCR3-positive naive CD8 T cells. The study, taken as a whole, reports: Naive cells positive for CXCR3 carried more hydrophobic TRB CDR3s than CXCR3-negative ones. The level of CXCR3 expression partially decreased after cryopreservation; the majority of assays used fresh PBMCs. The study found comparably high diversity in both naive subsets and much lower diversity in memory CD8+ cells. TRBV-TRBJ usage was alike in naive CXCR3-negative and CXCR3-positive cells but differed in memory cells.

The authors prepared UMI-labeled TRB cDNA libraries by 5' RACE. After re-calling the 5' RACE reads, TCRdb lists one entry per CDR3 protein, DNA absent. Recorded for this sample: tens of thousands of distinct CDR3 sequences. Input material: naive CXCR3+ CD8+ T cells from blood. As to subset: CD45RO-CCR7+CD27+CD95- naive CD8+ T cells expressing CXCR3 (TNR3+). This receptor was obtained from a human donor in good health. Some clones in this sample may be carry-over from other donors' samples.

This CDR3 reads CASYLADTDTQYF. This chain joins TRBV6-5 and TRBJ2-3; the TCRdb call, TRBD2, lacks DNA for checking. The V gene's germline CDR1 is MNHEY and CDR2 SVGAGI. The CDR3 has 13 residues.